This record concerns one T cell receptor beta chain sequence. Its specificity is unknown. This entry belongs to a study of T cell repertoires in cytomegalovirus infection. Looking at the study overall: Recently identified HLA-C-restricted and well-studied HLA-B-restricted CMV epitopes were used. General observations from the study: The ex vivo response was dominated by HLA-C-restricted CMV-specific TCR beta clonotypes.

There are 14 residues in the CDR3. Per germline, CDR1 MNHEY and CDR2 SVGEGT. Trimming at V came to 8 bases and at J to 3 bases, leaving 7 bases not matched to a gene. TCRdb re-called the reads with MiXCR, one entry per CDR3 protein. Altogether just over 450,000 distinct CDR3 sequences are present, approximately 46% being singletons, with the ten largest covering about two fifths. The J gene is TRBJ2-7, the V gene TRBV6-2 or TRBV6-3, with TRBD2 matching 10 bases. The TCR sequence derives from a human donor in good health (CMV status not recorded). Some clones in this sample may be carry-over from other donors' samples. Sequences were derived from cultured PBMCs, sampled from culture after CMV antigen stimulation. The chain's CDR3 is CASGGTSVYYEQYF. The CDR3 DNA reads as TGTGCCAGCGGGGGGACTAGCGTCTACTACGAGCAGTACTTC.